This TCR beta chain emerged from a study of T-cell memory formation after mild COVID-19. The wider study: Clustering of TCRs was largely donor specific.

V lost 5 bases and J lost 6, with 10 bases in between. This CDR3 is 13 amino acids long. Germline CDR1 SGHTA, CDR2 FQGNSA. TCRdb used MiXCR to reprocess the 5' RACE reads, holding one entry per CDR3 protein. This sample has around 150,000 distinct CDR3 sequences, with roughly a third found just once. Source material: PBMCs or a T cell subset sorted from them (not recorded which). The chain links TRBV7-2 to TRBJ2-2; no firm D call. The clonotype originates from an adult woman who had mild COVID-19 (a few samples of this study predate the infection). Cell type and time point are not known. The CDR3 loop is CASSRARAGELFF. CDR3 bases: TGTGCCAGCAGCCGTGCTAGAGCCGGGGAGCTGTTTTTT. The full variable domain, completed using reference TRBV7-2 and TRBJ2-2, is GAGVSQSPSNKVTEKGKDVELRCDPISGHTALYWYRQSLGQGLEFLIYFQGNSAPDKSGLPSDRFSAERTGGSVSTLTIQRTQQEDSAVYLCASSRARAGELFFGEGSRLTVL.